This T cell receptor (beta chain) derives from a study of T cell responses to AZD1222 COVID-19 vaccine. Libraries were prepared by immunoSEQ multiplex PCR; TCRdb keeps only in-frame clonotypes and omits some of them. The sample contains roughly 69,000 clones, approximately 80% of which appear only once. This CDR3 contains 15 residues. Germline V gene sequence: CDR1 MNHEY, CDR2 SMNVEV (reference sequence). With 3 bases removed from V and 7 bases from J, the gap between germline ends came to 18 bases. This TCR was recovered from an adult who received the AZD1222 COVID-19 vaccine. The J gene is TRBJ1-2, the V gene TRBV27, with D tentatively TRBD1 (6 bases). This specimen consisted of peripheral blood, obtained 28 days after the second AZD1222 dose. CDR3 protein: CASSLRNNREAGYTF. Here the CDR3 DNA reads TGTGCCAGCAGTTTGAGAAATAACAGGGAGGCTGGCTACACCTTC.